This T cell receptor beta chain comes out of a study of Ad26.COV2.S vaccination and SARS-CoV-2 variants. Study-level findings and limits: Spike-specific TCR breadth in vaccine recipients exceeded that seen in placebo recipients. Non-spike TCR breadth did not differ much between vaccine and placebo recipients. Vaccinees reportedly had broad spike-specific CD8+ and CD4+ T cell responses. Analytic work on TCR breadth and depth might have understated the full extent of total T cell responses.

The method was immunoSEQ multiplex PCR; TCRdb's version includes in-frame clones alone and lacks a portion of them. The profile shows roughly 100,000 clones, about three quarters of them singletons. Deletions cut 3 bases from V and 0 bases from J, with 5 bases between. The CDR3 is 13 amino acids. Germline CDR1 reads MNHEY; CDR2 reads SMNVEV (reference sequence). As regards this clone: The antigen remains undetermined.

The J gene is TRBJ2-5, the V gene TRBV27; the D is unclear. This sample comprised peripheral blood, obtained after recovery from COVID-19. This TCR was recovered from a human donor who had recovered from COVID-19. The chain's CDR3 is CASSLGHQETQYF. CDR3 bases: TGTGCCAGCAGTTTGGGTCACCAAGAGACCCAGTACTTC.